A selection of T cell receptor beta chains follows, all from one sample in a study of human T cells and chemical hapten exposure. TCRdb analysed the RACE reads with MiXCR anew, one entry per CDR3 protein. The table lists about 52,000 distinct CDR3 sequences, about 9.6% of them singletons. Material: whole blood, obtained in connection with sensitization to the hapten diphenylcyclopropenone (DPC). The receptor source for this set is a woman in her thirties with alopecia areata. Some clones in this sample may be carry-over from other donors' samples. The CDR3 runs from the conserved cysteine through the conserved F or W. A D gene is named only where the DNA matches it firmly. The listing skips clone size in some rows; elsewhere it reads once, few, many or a size class.

>TRBJ2-3|TRBV4-3|TRBD1|NA
TGCGCCAGCAGCCAAGAACAGGGGAGCACAGATACGCAGTATTTT
CASSQEQGSTDTQYF
>TRBJ2-3|TRBV27|NA|few
TGTGCCAGCAGTTTCTTTATTCGAGATACGCAGTATTTT
CASSFFIRDTQYF
>TRBJ1-1|TRBV29-1|TRBD1|many
TGCAGCGTTACATCAGGGGGGAACACTGAAGCTTTCTTT
CSVTSGGNTEAFF
>TRBJ2-3|TRBV3-1|TRBD2|NA
TGTGCCAGCAGCCAAGGCGGGGGGATCACGACAGATACGCAGTATTTT
CASSQGGGITTDTQYF
>TRBJ2-6|TRBV14|NA|many
TGTGCCAGCAGCCAGCGGACCTCTGGGGCCAACGTCCTGACTTTC
CASSQRTSGANVLTF
>TRBJ2-7|TRBV28|TRBD2|NA
TGTGCCAGCAGTACCGGGACTAGCGGGGGGCCCTCACCCTACGAGCAGTACTTC
CASSTGTSGGPSPYEQYF
>TRBJ2-1|TRBV2|NA|few
TGTGCCAGCAGTGAAATGCAGGCCCTGTGGTTC
CASSEMQALWF
>TRBJ1-2|TRBV6-2/TRBV6-3|NA|NA
TGTGCCAGCAGTCCAGATTATGGCTACACCTTC
CASSPDYGYTF
>TRBJ2-7|TRBV2|NA|few
TGTGCCAGCAGTGCAAGGGGTTACGAGCAGTACTTC
CASSARGYEQYF
>TRBJ2-2|TRBV7-9|NA|many
TGTGCCAGCAGCCCAACCCCGTCAATGCGGACAAACACGGAGCTGTTTTTT
CASSPTPSMRTNTELFF
>TRBJ1-5|TRBV29-1|NA|NA
TGCAGCGCACAAGATAGCAATCAGCCCCAGCATTTT
CSAQDSNQPQHF
>TRBJ1-1|TRBV20-1|NA|few
TGCAGTGCTAGAAACCCGGGGCAGACTGAAGCTTTCTTT
CSARNPGQTEAFF
>TRBJ2-3|TRBV12-3/TRBV12-4|NA|few
TGTGCCACCCAATGGGGGGGCGCAGATACGCAGTATTTT
CATQWGGADTQYF
>TRBJ2-2|TRBV7-8|NA|NA
TGTGCCAGCAGCGTAGGGGCCGCCGGGGAGCTGTTTTTT
CASSVGAAGELFF
>TRBJ2-3|TRBV20-1|TRBD1|few
TGCAGTGCTGTCGGGGACAGGCAAAGTACGCAGTATTTT
CSAVGDRQSTQYF
>TRBJ2-7|TRBV18|NA|NA
TGTGCCAGCTCAGCTGGGACGGTAGATTACGAGCAGTACTTC
CASSAGTVDYEQYF
>TRBJ1-2|TRBV6-5|TRBD1|NA
TGTGCCAGCAGTTACGCGACAGGGGGATATGGCGACACCTTC
CASSYATGGYGDTF
>TRBJ2-5|TRBV7-2|NA|NA
TGTGCCAGCACCCCGCCGGGGAGCCAAGAGACCCAGTACTTC
CASTPPGSQETQYF
>TRBJ2-3|TRBV6-5|TRBD2|NA
TGTGCCAGGAGGTCCGGGGGAGGGGAGGGAGATACGCAGTATTTT
CARRSGGGEGDTQYF
>TRBJ1-1|TRBV9|TRBD1|few
TGTGCCAGCAGCGTAGATTACAGGGGTCCCCCTGAAGCTTTCTTT
CASSVDYRGPPEAFF
>TRBJ2-3|TRBV20-1|TRBD2|few
TGCAGTGCTAGAGTCAGGTCTAGCGGGGTACTGGATACGCAGTATTTT
CSARVRSSGVLDTQYF
>TRBJ2-1|TRBV10-3|NA|NA
TGTGCCATCAGTCCGAGGGCGAACGCGTACAATGAGCAGTTCTTC
CAISPRANAYNEQFF
>TRBJ2-5|TRBV10-3|TRBD1|few
TGTGCCATCAGTGACCCGACAGGGTACAGAGTCCGGGGAGAGACCCAGTACTTC
CAISDPTGYRVRGETQYF
>TRBJ1-4|TRBV5-4|NA|few
TGTGCCAGCAGCTTGAGAGGGTGTGAAAAACTGTTTTTT
CASSLRGCEKLFF
>TRBJ2-1|TRBV29-1|TRBD2|few
TGCAGCGTTCGTAGCGGGGAGAAAGAGCAGTTCTTC
CSVRSGEKEQFF
>TRBJ2-5|TRBV6-2/TRBV6-3|NA|NA
TGTGCCAGCAGTTCGCCCGACAGGAGCGTAGAGACCCAGTACTTC
CASSSPDRSVETQYF
>TRBJ2-5|TRBV5-6|NA|few
TGTGCCAGCAGCCGGAGGGGGACAGCGCGCCAAGAGACCCAGTACTTC
CASSRRGTARQETQYF
>TRBJ2-5|TRBV21-1|NA|few
TGTGCCAGCAGCCTAGAGGCTGGGCCTCTAAACCAAGAGACCCAGTACTTC
CASSLEAGPLNQETQYF
>TRBJ1-2|TRBV5-6|TRBD1|few
TGTGCCAGCAGCGAGGGACAGCTTAACTATGGCTACACCTTC
CASSEGQLNYGYTF
>TRBJ1-6|TRBV4-2|TRBD1|NA
TGTGCCAGCAGCCAAGATGGACAGGGATCGTTAAGGGGCTCCTATAATTCACCCCTCCACTTT
CASSQDGQGSLRGSYNSPLHF
>TRBJ1-1|TRBV12-3/TRBV12-4|TRBD1|few
TGTGCCAGCAGTTTATTCTCAGGGGGGAACACTGAAGCTTTCTTT
CASSLFSGGNTEAFF
>TRBJ2-1|TRBV24-1|TRBD2|NA
TGTGCCACCAGTGCCCTGACTAGCGGGGGGCGGTCAAGCAACAATGAGCAGTTCTTC
CATSALTSGGRSSNNEQFF
>TRBJ1-5|TRBV12-2|NA|many
TGTGCAAGTCGCGGTCGCCGGGACAGGGGTGATCAGCCCCAGCATTTT
CASRGRRDRGDQPQHF
>TRBJ1-1|TRBV4-2|NA|NA
TGTGCAGGTGCGACCAAACCGGCCACTGAAGCTTTCTTT
CAGATKPATEAFF
>TRBJ2-1|TRBV28|TRBD1|NA
TGTGCCAGCAGCCCGGAGGGACAGGGGGTAAACAATGAGCAGTTCTTC
CASSPEGQGVNNEQFF
>TRBJ2-7|TRBV20-1|TRBD2|NA
TGCAGTGCTCAAACCGCCCGACTAGCGGGGTTCTACGAGCAGTACTTC
CSAQTARLAGFYEQYF
>TRBJ1-2|TRBV25-1|NA|few
TGTGCCAGCAGTGAGTCCGACTATGGCTACACCTTC
CASSESDYGYTF
>TRBJ2-1|TRBV11-2|NA|NA
TGTGCCAGCAGCTCCCCCGGTCTAAGCAATGAGCAGTTCTTC
CASSSPGLSNEQFF
>TRBJ1-4|TRBV5-1|TRBD1|NA
TGCGCCAGCAGCCGACAGGGGGTGGGAGAAAAACTGTTTTTT
CASSRQGVGEKLFF
>TRBJ2-7|TRBV18|NA|NA
TGTGCCAGCTCACCACAAGGCCCAGGCCCCTACGAGCAGTACTTC
CASSPQGPGPYEQYF
>TRBJ2-5|TRBV7-6|TRBD1|NA
TGTGCCAGCAGCTTAGGTTGGGACAGGGGAGAGACCCAGTACTTC
CASSLGWDRGETQYF
>TRBJ1-1|TRBV7-9|NA|few
TGTGCCAGCAGCTCGCCTAAGACTACAGAAGAAGCTTTCTTT
CASSSPKTTEEAFF
>TRBJ2-7|TRBV10-3|TRBD2|NA
TGTGCCACTAGCCCACTAGCTCGGGGGACTACCTACGAGCAGTACTTC
CATSPLARGTTYEQYF
>TRBJ2-7|TRBV12-3/TRBV12-4|NA|few
TGTGCCAGCAGTTTAGCGCTTGGGGACGAGCAGTACTTC
CASSLALGDEQYF
>TRBJ2-7|TRBV28|NA|many
TGTGCCAGCAGAACCGGGGGGCATAGGTACGAGCAGTACTTC
CASRTGGHRYEQYF
>TRBJ2-6|TRBV6-4|TRBD2|few
TGTGCCAGCAGTAGCGGGGGGAGCTCTGGGGCCAACGTCCTGACTTTC
CASSSGGSSGANVLTF